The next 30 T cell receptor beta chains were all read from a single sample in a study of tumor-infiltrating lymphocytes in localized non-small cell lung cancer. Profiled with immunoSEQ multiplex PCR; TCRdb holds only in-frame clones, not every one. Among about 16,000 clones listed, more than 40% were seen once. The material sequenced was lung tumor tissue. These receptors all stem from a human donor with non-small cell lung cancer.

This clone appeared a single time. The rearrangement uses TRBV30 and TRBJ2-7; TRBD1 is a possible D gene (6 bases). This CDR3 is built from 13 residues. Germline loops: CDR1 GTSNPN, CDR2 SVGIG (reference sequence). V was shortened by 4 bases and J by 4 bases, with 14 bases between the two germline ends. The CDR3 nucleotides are TGTGCCTGGAAGGCAGGGGCAGGGTACGAGCAGTACTTC. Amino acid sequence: CAWKAGAGYEQYF. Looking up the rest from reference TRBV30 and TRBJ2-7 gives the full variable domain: SQTIHQWPATLVQPVGSPLSLECTVEGTSNPNLYWYRQAAGRGLQLLFYSVGIGQISSEVPQNLSASRPQDRQFILSSKKLLLSDSGFYLCAWKAGAGYEQYFGPGTRLTVT.

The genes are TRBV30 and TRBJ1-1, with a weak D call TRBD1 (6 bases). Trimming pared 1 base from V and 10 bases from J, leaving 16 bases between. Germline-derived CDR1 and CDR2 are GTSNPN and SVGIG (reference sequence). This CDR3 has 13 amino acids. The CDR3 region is CAWSATRPGAAFF. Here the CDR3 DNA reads TGTGCCTGGAGTGCCACCCGGCCGGGGGCAGCTTTCTTT.

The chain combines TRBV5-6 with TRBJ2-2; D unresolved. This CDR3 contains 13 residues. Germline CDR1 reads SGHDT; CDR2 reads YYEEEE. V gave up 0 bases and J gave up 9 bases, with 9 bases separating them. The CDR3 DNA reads TGTGCCAGCAGCTTGGAATCGTACCGGGAGCTGTTTTTT. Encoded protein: CASSLESYRELFF.

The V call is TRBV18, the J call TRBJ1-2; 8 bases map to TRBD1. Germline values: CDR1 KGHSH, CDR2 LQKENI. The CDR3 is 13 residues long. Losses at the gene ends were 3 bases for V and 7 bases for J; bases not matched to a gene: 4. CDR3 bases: TGTGCCAGCTCACCCGAGACAGGGGCTGGCTACACCTTC. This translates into CASSPETGAGYTF.

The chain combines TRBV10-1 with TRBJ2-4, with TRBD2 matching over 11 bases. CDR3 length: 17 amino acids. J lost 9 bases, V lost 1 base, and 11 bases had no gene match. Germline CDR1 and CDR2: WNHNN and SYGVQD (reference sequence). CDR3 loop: CASSEFSGGGRMSIQYF. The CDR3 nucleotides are TGCGCCAGCAGTGAGTTTAGCGGGGGGGGCCGGATGAGCATTCAGTACTTC.

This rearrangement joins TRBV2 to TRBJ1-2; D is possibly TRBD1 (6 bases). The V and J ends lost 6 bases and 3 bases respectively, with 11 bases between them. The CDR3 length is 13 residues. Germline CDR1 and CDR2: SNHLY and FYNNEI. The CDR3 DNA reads TGTGCCAGCAGCGGAGGGGGGGACTATGGCTACACCTTC. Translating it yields CASSGGGDYGYTF.

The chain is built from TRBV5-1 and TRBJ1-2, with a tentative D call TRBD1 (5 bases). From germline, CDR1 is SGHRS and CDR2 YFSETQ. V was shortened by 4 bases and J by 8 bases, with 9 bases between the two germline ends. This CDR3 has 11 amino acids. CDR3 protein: CASSIDRGYTF. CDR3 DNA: TGCGCCAGCAGCATCGACAGAGGCTACACCTTC.

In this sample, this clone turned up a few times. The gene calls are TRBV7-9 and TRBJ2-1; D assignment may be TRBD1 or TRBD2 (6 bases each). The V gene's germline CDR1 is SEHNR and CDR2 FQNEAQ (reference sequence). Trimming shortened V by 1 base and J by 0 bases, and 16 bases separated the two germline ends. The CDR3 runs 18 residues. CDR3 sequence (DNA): TGTGCCAGCAGCTTAGGAGGGCCTCGGGGGCCCTCCTACAATGAGCAGTTCTTC. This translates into CASSLGGPRGPSYNEQFF. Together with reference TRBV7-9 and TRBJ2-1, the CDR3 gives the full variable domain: DTGVSQNPRHKITKRGQNVTFRCDPISEHNRLYWYRQTLGQGPEFLTYFQNEAQLEKSRLLSDRFSAERPKGSFSTLEIQRTEQGDSAMYLCASSLGGPRGPSYNEQFFGPGTRLTVL.

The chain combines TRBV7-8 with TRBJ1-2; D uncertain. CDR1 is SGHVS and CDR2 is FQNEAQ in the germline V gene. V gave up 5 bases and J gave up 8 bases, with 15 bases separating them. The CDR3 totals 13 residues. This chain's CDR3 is CASSQTPESGYTF. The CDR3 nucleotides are TGTGCCAGCAGCCAGACTCCCGAGTCGGGCTACACCTTC.

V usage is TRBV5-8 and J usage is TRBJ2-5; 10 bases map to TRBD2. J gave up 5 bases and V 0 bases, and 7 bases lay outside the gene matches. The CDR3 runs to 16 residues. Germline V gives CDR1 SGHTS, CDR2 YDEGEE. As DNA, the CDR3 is TGTGCCAGCAGCTTGGCTCTAGCGGGGGCGGTGGAGACCCAGTACTTC. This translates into CASSLALAGAVETQYF. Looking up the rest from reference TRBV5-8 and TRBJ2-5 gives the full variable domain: EAGVTQSPTHLIKTRGQQATLRCSPISGHTSVYWYQQALGLGLQFLLWYDEGEERNRGNFPPRFSGRQFPNYSSELNVNALELEDSALYLCASSLALAGAVETQYFGPGTRLLVL.

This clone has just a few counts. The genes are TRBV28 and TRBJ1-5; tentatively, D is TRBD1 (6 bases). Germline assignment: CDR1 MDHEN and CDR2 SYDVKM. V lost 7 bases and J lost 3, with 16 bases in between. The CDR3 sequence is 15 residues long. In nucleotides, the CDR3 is TGTGCCAGCATCGTCTCGGGGGCTTTCAATCAGCCCCAGCATTTT. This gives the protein CASIVSGAFNQPQHF.

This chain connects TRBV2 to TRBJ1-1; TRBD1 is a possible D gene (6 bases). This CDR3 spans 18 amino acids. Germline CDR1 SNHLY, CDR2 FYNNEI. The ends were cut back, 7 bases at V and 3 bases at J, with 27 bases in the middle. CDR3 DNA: TGTGCCAGCACCACGACCCCCGCAGGGGCAGTGAGGGACACTGAAGCTTTCTTT. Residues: CASTTTPAGAVRDTEAFF.

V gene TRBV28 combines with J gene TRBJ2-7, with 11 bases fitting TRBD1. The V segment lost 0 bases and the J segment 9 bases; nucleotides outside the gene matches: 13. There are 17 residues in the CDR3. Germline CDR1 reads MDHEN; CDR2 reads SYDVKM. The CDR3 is CASSLWGPGTGGVGQYF. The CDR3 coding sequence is TGTGCCAGCAGTTTATGGGGTCCGGGGACAGGGGGTGTCGGGCAGTACTTC.

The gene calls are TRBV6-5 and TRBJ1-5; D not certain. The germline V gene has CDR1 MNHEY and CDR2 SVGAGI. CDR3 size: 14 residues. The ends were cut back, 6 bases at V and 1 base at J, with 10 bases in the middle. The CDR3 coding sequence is TGTGCCAGCAGCCAGGACGGGAGCAATCAGCCCCAGCATTTT. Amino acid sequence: CASSQDGSNQPQHF.

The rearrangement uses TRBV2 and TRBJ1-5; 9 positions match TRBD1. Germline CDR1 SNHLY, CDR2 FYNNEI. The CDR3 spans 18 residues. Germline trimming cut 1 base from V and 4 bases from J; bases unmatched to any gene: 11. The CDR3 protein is CASSEDRTGAISNQPQHF. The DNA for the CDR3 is TGTGCCAGCAGTGAAGATCGGACAGGGGCCATCAGTAATCAGCCCCAGCATTTT.

CDR3 DNA: TGCGCCAGCAGCATACAACCAGGGCAAGGGGCCAACGTCCTGACTTTC. The encoded protein is CASSIQPGQGANVLTF. The genes are TRBV5-1 and TRBJ2-6, with D perhaps TRBD1 (5 bases). The CDR3 runs to 16 residues. The germline CDR1 and CDR2 sequences are SGHRS and YFSETQ. V was clipped by 4 bases and J by 4 bases, with 15 bases between them.

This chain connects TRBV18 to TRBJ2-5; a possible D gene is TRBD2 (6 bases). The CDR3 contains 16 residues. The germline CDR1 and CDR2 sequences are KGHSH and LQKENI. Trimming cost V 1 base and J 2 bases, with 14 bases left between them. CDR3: CASSPLVADAQETQYF. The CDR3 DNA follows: TGTGCCAGCTCACCACTGGTAGCGGACGCACAAGAGACCCAGTACTTC.

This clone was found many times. The CDR3 bases are TGTGCCAGCAGCTTGGGACAGGTCGGGGAGACCCAGTACTTC. Its translation: CASSLGQVGETQYF. The V gene is TRBV9, the J gene TRBJ2-5, with TRBD1 matching 8 bases. Losses at the gene ends were 4 bases for V and 5 bases for J; bases not matched to a gene: 7. This CDR3 is built from 14 residues. Germline V gene sequence: CDR1 SGDLS, CDR2 YYNGEE.

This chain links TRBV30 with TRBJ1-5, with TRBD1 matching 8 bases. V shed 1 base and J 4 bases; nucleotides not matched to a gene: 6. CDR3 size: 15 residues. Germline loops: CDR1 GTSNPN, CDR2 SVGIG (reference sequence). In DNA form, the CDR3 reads TGTGCCTGGAGTGGGCAGGGGGCGCTGAATCAGCCCCAGCATTTT. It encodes CAWSGQGALNQPQHF.

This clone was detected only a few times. CDR3 loop: CASSHRLVTDTQYF. The CDR3 DNA follows: TGTGCCAGCAGTCATCGACTAGTCACAGATACGCAGTATTTT. V is TRBV6-1 and J is TRBJ2-3; D perhaps matches TRBD2 (6 bases). The CDR3 is 14 amino acids. Germline CDR1 MNHNS, CDR2 SASEGT. V was shortened by 5 bases and J by 2 bases, with 11 bases between the two germline ends.

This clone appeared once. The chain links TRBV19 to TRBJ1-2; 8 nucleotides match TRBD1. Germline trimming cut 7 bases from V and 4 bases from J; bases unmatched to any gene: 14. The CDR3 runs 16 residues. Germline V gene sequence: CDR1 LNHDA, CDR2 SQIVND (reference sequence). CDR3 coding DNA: TGTGCCAGTAACCCGACAGGGGTCTCAGGAACCTATGGCTACACCTTC. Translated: CASNPTGVSGTYGYTF. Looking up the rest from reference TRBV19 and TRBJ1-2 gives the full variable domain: DGGITQSPKYLFRKEGQNVTLSCEQNLNHDAMYWYRQDPGQGLRLIYYSQIVNDFQKGDIAEGYSVSREKKESFPLTVTSAQKNPTAFYLCASNPTGVSGTYGYTFGSGTRLTVV.

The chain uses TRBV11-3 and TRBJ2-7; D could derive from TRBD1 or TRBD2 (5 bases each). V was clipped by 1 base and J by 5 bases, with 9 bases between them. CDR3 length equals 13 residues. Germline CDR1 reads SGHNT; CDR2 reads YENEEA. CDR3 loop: CASSLGGDHEQYF. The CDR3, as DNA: TGTGCCAGCAGCTTAGGTGGGGACCACGAGCAGTACTTC.

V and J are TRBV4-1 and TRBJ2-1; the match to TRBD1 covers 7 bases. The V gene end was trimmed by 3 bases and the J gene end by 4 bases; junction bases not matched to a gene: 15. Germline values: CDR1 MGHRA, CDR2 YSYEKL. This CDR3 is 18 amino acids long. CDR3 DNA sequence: TGCGCCAGCAGCCACCCTACTGGTGTCGGGACAGTGTACAATGAGCAGTTCTTC. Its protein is CASSHPTGVGTVYNEQFF.

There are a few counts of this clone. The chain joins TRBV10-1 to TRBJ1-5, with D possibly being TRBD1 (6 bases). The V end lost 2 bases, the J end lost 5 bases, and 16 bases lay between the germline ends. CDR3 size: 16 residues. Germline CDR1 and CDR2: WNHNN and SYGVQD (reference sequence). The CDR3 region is CASSEGTGSSHQPQHF. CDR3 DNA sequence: TGCGCCAGCAGTGAGGGTACAGGGTCATCACATCAGCCCCAGCATTTT.

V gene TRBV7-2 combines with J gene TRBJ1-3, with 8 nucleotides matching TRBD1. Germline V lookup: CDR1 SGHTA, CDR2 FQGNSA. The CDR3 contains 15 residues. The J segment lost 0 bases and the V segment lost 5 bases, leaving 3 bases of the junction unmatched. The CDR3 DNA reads TGTGCCAGCAGCGGACAGGGCCTCTCTGGAAACACCATATATTTT. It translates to CASSGQGLSGNTIYF. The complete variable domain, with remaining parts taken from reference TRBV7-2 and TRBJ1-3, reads GAGVSQSPSNKVTEKGKDVELRCDPISGHTALYWYRQSLGQGLEFLIYFQGNSAPDKSGLPSDRFSAERTGGSVSTLTIQRTQQEDSAVYLCASSGQGLSGNTIYFGEGSWLTVV.

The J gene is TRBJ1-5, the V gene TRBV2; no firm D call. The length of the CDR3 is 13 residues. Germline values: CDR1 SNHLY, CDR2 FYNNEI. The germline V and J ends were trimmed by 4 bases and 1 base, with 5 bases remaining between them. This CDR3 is CASSGWSNQPQHF. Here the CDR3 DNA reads TGTGCCAGCAGTGGTTGGAGCAATCAGCCCCAGCATTTT.

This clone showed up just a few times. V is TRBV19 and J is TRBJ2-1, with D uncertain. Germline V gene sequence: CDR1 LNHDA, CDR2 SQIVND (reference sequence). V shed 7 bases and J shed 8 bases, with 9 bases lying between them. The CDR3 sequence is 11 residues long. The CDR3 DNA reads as TGTGCCAGTACCTATGGCTATGAGCAGTTCTTC. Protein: CASTYGYEQFF.

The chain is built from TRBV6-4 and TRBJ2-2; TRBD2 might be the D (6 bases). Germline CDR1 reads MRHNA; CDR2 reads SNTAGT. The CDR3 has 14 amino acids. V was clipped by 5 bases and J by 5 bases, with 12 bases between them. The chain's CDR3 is CASSQLGGTGELFF. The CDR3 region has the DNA TGTGCCAGCAGTCAGCTCGGAGGGACCGGGGAGCTGTTTTTT.

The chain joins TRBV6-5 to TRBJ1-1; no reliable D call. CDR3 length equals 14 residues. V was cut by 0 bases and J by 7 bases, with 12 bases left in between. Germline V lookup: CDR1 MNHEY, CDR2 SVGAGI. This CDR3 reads CASSYSLGRGEAFF. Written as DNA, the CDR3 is TGTGCCAGCAGTTACTCGCTGGGCCGAGGTGAAGCTTTCTTT.

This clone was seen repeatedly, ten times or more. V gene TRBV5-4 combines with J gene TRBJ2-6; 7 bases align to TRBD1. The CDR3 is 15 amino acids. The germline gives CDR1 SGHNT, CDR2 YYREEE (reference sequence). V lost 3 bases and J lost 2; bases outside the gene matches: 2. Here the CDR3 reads CASSSGQPGANVLTF. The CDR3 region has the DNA TGTGCCAGCAGCTCGGGACAGCCTGGGGCCAACGTCCTGACTTTC.